This is a list of T cell receptor beta chains from one sample in a study of blood T cell repertoires in COVID-19. Sequenced by immunoSEQ multiplex PCR; TCRdb stores in-frame clones only, minus some. Among about 150,000 clones listed, more than 80% were seen once. The sequenced sample was peripheral blood. The receptors here all came from a woman aged 55 to 70 with active COVID-19. CDR3s include the opening cysteine and the closing phenylalanine or tryptophan. The D gene is left open where the match is weak. Rows give clone size only sometimes, using once, few, many, or a class for an expanded clone.

size	J	D	V	CDR3	DNA
.	TRBJ2-2	TRBD2	TRBV7-2	CASRASSGAGELFF	TGTGCCAGCAGAGCTTCTAGCGGCGCCGGGGAGCTGTTTTTT
.	TRBJ1-2	TRBD1	TRBV28	CASMQGGRYGYTF	TGTGCCAGCATGCAGGGGGGCCGCTATGGCTACACCTTC
.	TRBJ1-1	.	TRBV19	CASSIRRGAEAFF	TGTGCCAGTAGTATTCGGCGGGGTGCTGAAGCTTTCTTT
.	TRBJ1-1	.	TRBV23-1	CASTRFRVCPLNTEAFF	TGCGCCAGCACCCGTTTCCGGGTTTGTCCTTTGAACACTGAAGCTTTCTTT
.	TRBJ2-7	TRBD2	TRBV13	CASSSRGLPGLAGYEQYF	TGTGCCAGCAGTTCACGAGGACTACCAGGACTAGCGGGATACGAGCAGTACTTC
.	TRBJ1-1	.	TRBV6-2/TRBV6-3	CASSYGSGGQAEAFF	TGTGCCAGCAGTTACGGTAGCGGGGGGCAGGCTGAAGCTTTCTTT
.	TRBJ2-6	TRBD1	TRBV6-4	CASSDGTGGVGANVLTF	TGTGCCAGCAGTGACGGGACAGGGGGCGTTGGGGCCAACGTCCTGACTTTC
once	TRBJ2-7	TRBD2	TRBV4-1	CASSQDPPTSGTDEQYF	TGCGCCAGCAGCCAAGATCCCCCGACTAGCGGGACGGACGAGCAGTACTTC
.	TRBJ1-4	TRBD1	TRBV7-9	CASSLRGSTGGVEKLFF	TGTGCCAGCAGCTTAAGGGGATCGACAGGGGGCGTAGAAAAACTGTTTTTT
.	TRBJ1-2	.	TRBV28	CASSTPGRAFGYTF	TGTGCCAGCAGTACGCCCGGCAGGGCCTTTGGCTACACCTTC
.	TRBJ2-3	TRBD1	TRBV4-2	CASSHPRQGSAGDTQYF	TGTGCCAGCAGCCACCCGAGACAGGGGTCAGCAGGAGATACGCAGTATTTT
.	TRBJ2-1	TRBD2	TRBV28	CASSWPSGTANEQFF	TGTGCCAGCAGTTGGCCTAGCGGTACTGCGAATGAGCAGTTCTTC
.	TRBJ1-6	.	TRBV27	CASSFYSSNSPLHF	TGTGCCAGCAGTTTTTACAGTTCCAATTCACCCCTCCACTTT
.	TRBJ2-4	.	TRBV9	CASSARRGEKNIQYF	TGTGCCAGCAGCGCCCGACGGGGAGAGAAAAACATTCAGTACTTC
.	TRBJ2-7	TRBD2	TRBV14	CASSQGSGSLYEQYF	TGTGCCAGCAGCCAGGGAAGCGGGAGTTTATACGAGCAGTACTTC
.	TRBJ2-3	.	TRBV27	CASTPGGLRTDTQYF	TGTGCCAGCACCCCCGGGGGGCTACGCACAGATACGCAGTATTTT
once	TRBJ2-3	TRBD2	TRBV7-9	CASHLAASTDTQYF	TGTGCCAGCCATCTAGCGGCTAGCACAGATACGCAGTATTTT
.	TRBJ1-2	.	TRBV7-9	CASSLKGMGAANYGYTF	TGTGCCAGCAGCTTAAAAGGGATGGGGGCCGCAAACTATGGCTACACCTTC
.	TRBJ2-3	TRBD2	TRBV4-2	CASSYGSGSTDTQYF	TGTGCCAGCAGCTACGGTAGCGGGAGCACAGATACGCAGTATTTT
once	TRBJ1-6	.	TRBV19	CASSIGAQSSYNSPLHF	TGTGCCAGTAGTATAGGGGCACAAAGCTCCTATAATTCACCCCTCCACTTT
.	TRBJ2-7	TRBD2	TRBV6-5	CATSGTSYGNEQYF	TGTGCCACTTCAGGGACTAGCTACGGAAACGAGCAGTACTTC
few	TRBJ2-2	TRBD2	TRBV10-3	CAISEVAGTGELFF	TGTGCCATCAGTGAGGTAGCGGGGACCGGGGAGCTGTTTTTT
.	TRBJ2-7	TRBD2	TRBV11-2	CASSPGLAGGPGEQYF	TGTGCCAGCAGCCCCGGGCTGGCGGGAGGGCCGGGCGAGCAGTACTTC
.	TRBJ2-7	TRBD1	TRBV11-2	CASSLARDRNSYEQYF	TGTGCCAGCAGCTTAGCCCGGGACAGGAATTCCTACGAGCAGTACTTC
few	TRBJ1-2	.	TRBV5-1	CASSPAGNYGYTF	TGCGCCAGCAGTCCTGCGGGAAACTATGGCTACACCTTC
.	TRBJ2-4	.	TRBV2	CASSEAGGGKNIQYF	TGTGCCAGCAGTGAAGCGGGAGGGGGAAAAAACATTCAGTACTTC
once	TRBJ2-1	.	TRBV3-1/TRBV3-2	CASSLTYNEQFF	TGTGCCAGCAGCCTAACTTACAATGAGCAGTTCTTC
.	TRBJ1-1	TRBD1	TRBV5-1	CASSFTGQDDEAFF	TGCGCCAGCAGCTTTACGGGACAGGACGATGAAGCTTTCTTT
.	TRBJ1-2	.	TRBV2	CATGTNYGYTF	TGTGCCACAGGGACAAACTATGGCTACACCTTC
.	TRBJ2-7	.	TRBV2	CASSDGPKYEQYF	TGTGCCAGCAGTGACGGTCCCAAATACGAGCAGTACTTC
once	TRBJ1-1	TRBD1	TRBV27	CASKPQGDRVSEAFF	TGTGCCAGCAAACCCCAGGGGGACAGGGTATCCGAAGCTTTCTTT
few	TRBJ2-2	TRBD1	TRBV19	CASRLTGVGTGELFF	TGTGCCAGTAGACTTACAGGGGTAGGAACCGGGGAGCTGTTTTTT
.	TRBJ2-1	.	TRBV15	CATSRGGLRDIYNEQFF	TGTGCCACCAGCAGAGGAGGCCTCCGGGACATTTACAATGAGCAGTTCTTC
.	TRBJ2-3	TRBD1	TRBV7-9	CASSADKTGQGTDTQYF	TGTGCCAGCAGCGCCGACAAGACGGGACAGGGCACAGATACGCAGTATTTT
once	TRBJ2-7	TRBD2	TRBV28	CASSFQAGVRRGGEQYF	TGTGCCAGCAGTTTCCAAGCGGGAGTCCGCCGGGGGGGCGAGCAGTACTTC
once	TRBJ2-1	.	TRBV28	CASSFPTGFSEQFF	TGTGCCAGCAGTTTCCCCACAGGTTTCAGTGAGCAGTTCTTC
few	TRBJ1-2	.	TRBV4-2	CASSQATGGYGYTF	TGTGCCAGCAGCCAAGCGACGGGGGGCTATGGCTACACCTTC
.	TRBJ2-3	.	TRBV4-1	CASSQDKTIATDTQYF	TGCGCCAGCAGCCAAGATAAGACAATCGCCACAGATACGCAGTATTTT
.	TRBJ1-2	TRBD1	TRBV28	CASSLQGVGYTF	TGTGCCAGCAGTTTACAGGGGGTTGGCTACACCTTC
.	TRBJ2-5	TRBD2	TRBV25-1	CASSSSGGPRETQYF	TGTGCCAGCAGTTCTAGCGGGGGCCCTAGGGAGACCCAGTACTTC
.	TRBJ2-4	TRBD2	TRBV18	CASSPGLAGVGAKNIQYF	TGTGCCAGCTCACCAGGACTAGCGGGAGTCGGGGCCAAAAACATTCAGTACTTC
few	TRBJ2-3	TRBD1	TRBV15	CATSRRQGDGDTQYF	TGTGCCACCAGCAGGAGACAGGGGGATGGAGATACGCAGTATTTT
.	TRBJ2-2	TRBD2	TRBV3-1/TRBV3-2	CASSPGLVTGELFF	TGTGCCAGCAGCCCCGGACTAGTCACCGGGGAGCTGTTTTTT
.	TRBJ1-4	.	TRBV2	CASSEEKTWEGEKLFF	TGTGCCAGCAGTGAAGAAAAAACTTGGGAGGGCGAAAAACTGTTTTTT
.	TRBJ1-1	TRBD1	TRBV29-1	CSVGGQMNTEAFF	TGCAGCGTTGGGGGACAGATGAACACTGAAGCTTTCTTT
.	TRBJ2-2	.	TRBV19	CASSSGFRSGELFF	TGTGCCAGTAGTAGCGGGTTCCGGAGCGGGGAGCTGTTTTTT
.	TRBJ2-1	.	TRBV2	CASSEATLSSYNEQFF	TGTGCCAGCAGTGAAGCGACTTTGAGCTCCTACAATGAGCAGTTCTTC
.	TRBJ1-1	.	TRBV19	CASSMENLNTEAFF	TGTGCCAGTAGTATGGAGAACCTGAACACTGAAGCTTTCTTT
once	TRBJ2-7	.	TRBV4-3	CVSSQGWQDASYEQYF	TGCGTCAGCAGCCAAGGATGGCAAGATGCCAGCTACGAGCAGTACTTC
.	TRBJ2-7	TRBD2	TRBV4-2	CASREAGEQYF	TGTGCCAGCAGGGAAGCGGGAGAGCAGTACTTC
.	TRBJ2-5	.	TRBV28	CASSLPQGSQETQYF	TGTGCCAGCAGTTTACCACAGGGTAGTCAAGAGACCCAGTACTTC
.	TRBJ2-2	TRBD1	TRBV10-3	CAISHRDRGPTGELFF	TGTGCCATCAGTCACCGGGACAGGGGGCCCACCGGGGAGCTGTTTTTT
.	TRBJ2-7	TRBD1	TRBV6-5	CASSYADRAYEQYF	TGTGCCAGCAGTTACGCGGACAGGGCCTACGAGCAGTACTTC
.	TRBJ2-7	.	TRBV19	CASARAARYEQYF	TGTGCCAGTGCCAGGGCAGCACGCTACGAGCAGTACTTC
.	TRBJ1-3	.	TRBV29-1	CSVPQRGNTIYF	TGCAGCGTTCCACAGCGGGGAAACACCATATATTTT
once	TRBJ2-2	.	TRBV7-2	CASSPIGSAGTGELFF	TGTGCCAGCAGCCCAATCGGCAGCGCAGGGACCGGGGAGCTGTTTTTT
.	TRBJ2-7	TRBD2	TRBV3-1/TRBV3-2	CASSQLPLEREIYEQYF	TGTGCCAGCAGCCAACTGCCATTAGAGCGGGAGATCTACGAGCAGTACTTC
few	TRBJ1-5	.	TRBV5-1	CASSLVAGAVQPQHF	TGCGCCAGCAGCTTGGTGGCTGGGGCTGTTCAGCCCCAGCATTTT
.	TRBJ1-2	TRBD1	TRBV5-6	CASSWGQVLNYGYTF	TGTGCCAGCAGCTGGGGACAGGTCCTAAACTATGGCTACACCTTC